This T cell receptor beta chain was documented in a study of blood T cell repertoires in COVID-19. Across the study: Samples representing acute and convalescent COVID-19 were sourced from the United States, Italy and Spain. PBMCs, B-cell-depleted T cells, or T cells provided the cDNA or gDNA that made up the material.

The study assigned cohorts using participant-reported clinical history. How the authors handled the data: Estimated nucleated cell counts came from reference gene primer amplification. The method was immunoSEQ multiplex PCR; TCRdb's version includes in-frame clones alone and lacks a portion of them. The V and J calls and clone size come from that table; D and trimming were worked out from the DNA. This table has about 200,000 clones, approximately 79% appearing once. Germline loops: CDR1 SGHNT, CDR2 YYREEE (reference sequence). The CDR3 spans 15 residues. Trimming left V 2 bases short and J 4 bases short, with 15 bases between.

The receptor was derived from a woman aged 55-70 years with acute COVID-19. The chain employs TRBV5-4 and TRBJ1-2; D possibly corresponds to TRBD1 (6 bases). Sequenced input: PBMCs or T cells enriched from blood (not recorded which). CDR3 region: CASSFGGASGYGYTF. The CDR3 DNA reads TGTGCCAGCAGCTTCGGGGGGGCCTCGGGCTATGGCTACACCTTC.